A selection of T cell receptor beta chains follows, all from one sample in a study of graft-versus-host responses after intestinal transplantation. Clones were sequenced by immunoSEQ multiplex PCR, and TCRdb holds only the in-frame ones, with some missing. The top ten hold more than 0.95% of the sample, which has around 28,000 clones, roughly 85% seen once. The source was PBMCs, collected approximately four weeks after intestinal transplant. These receptors all come from a human patient who received an intestinal transplant, so some T cells may come from the graft donor. Each CDR3 is given with its conserved first and last residue. A D gene is named only where the DNA matches it firmly. Some rows have no size entry. The others give once, few or many, or a class for an expanded clone.

j_gene | v_gene | abundance | d_gene | len | CDR3aa | CDR3nt
TRBJ2-2 | TRBV14 | . | TRBD2 | 13 | CASSLSGGGELFF | TGTGCCAGCAGCCTTAGCGGGGGAGGGGAGCTGTTTTTT
TRBJ2-2 | TRBV27 | . | TRBD1 | 14 | CASPQGAWAGELFF | TGTGCCAGTCCCCAGGGGGCTTGGGCCGGGGAGCTGTTTTTT
TRBJ2-5 | TRBV7-9 | . | TRBD2 | 14 | CASSLAGGQETQYF | TGTGCCAGCAGCTTAGCGGGGGGGCAAGAGACCCAGTACTTC
TRBJ2-7 | TRBV28 | few | . | 14 | CASSPRGGPYEQYF | TGTGCCAGCAGCCCAAGGGGTGGGCCCTACGAGCAGTACTTC
TRBJ1-1 | TRBV27 | . | TRBD1 | 16 | CASSPDRGIMNTEAFF | TGTGCCAGCAGTCCTGACAGGGGGATAATGAACACTGAAGCTTTCTTT
TRBJ1-4 | TRBV15 | . | . | 16 | CATSREMRVGAEKLFF | TGTGCCACCAGCAGAGAAATGAGGGTTGGGGCTGAAAAACTGTTTTTT
TRBJ1-1 | TRBV1 | . | . | 13 | CTSSQGQGTEAFF | TGCACCAGCAGCCAAGGACAGGGCACTGAAGCTTTCTTT
TRBJ2-7 | TRBV13 | . | . | 14 | CASSFQGFSYEQYF | TGTGCCAGCAGCTTTCAGGGGTTCTCCTACGAGCAGTACTTC
TRBJ2-7 | TRBV11-2 | . | . | 14 | CASSYTGRSYEQYF | TGTGCCAGCAGCTACACAGGGCGCTCCTACGAGCAGTACTTC
TRBJ2-7 | TRBV28 | . | . | 14 | CASSLWVGGYEQYF | TGTGCCAGCAGCCTATGGGTGGGCGGGTACGAGCAGTACTTC
TRBJ1-3 | TRBV11-2 | few | . | 14 | CASSLMAAGNTIYF | TGTGCCAGCAGCTTAATGGCAGCTGGAAACACCATATATTTT
TRBJ2-7 | TRBV7-2 | . | . | 15 | CASSLLTGENYEQYF | TGTGCCAGCAGCTTATTAACCGGGGAGAACTACGAGCAGTACTTC
TRBJ1-1 | TRBV29-1 | . | . | 12 | CSVERQNTEAFF | TGCAGCGTTGAGCGACAGAACACTGAAGCTTTCTTT
TRBJ1-1 | TRBV29-1 | . | . | 14 | CSVTLQDSPPEAFF | TGCAGCGTCACCTTACAGGACTCCCCCCCTGAAGCTTTCTTT
TRBJ1-6 | TRBV4-1 | . | . | 15 | CASSQPGTYNSPLHF | TGCGCCAGCAGCCAACCCGGAACTTACAATTCACCCCTCCACTTT
TRBJ2-7 | TRBV28 | . | TRBD2 | 15 | CASSPRLAGFYEQYF | TGTGCCAGCAGTCCTAGACTAGCGGGCTTCTACGAGCAGTACTTC
TRBJ1-6 | TRBV4-1 | . | TRBD1 | 19 | CASSQAVITGTGSNSPLHF | TGCGCCAGCAGCCAAGCTGTCATAACCGGGACAGGGAGTAATTCACCCCTCCACTTT
TRBJ2-2 | TRBV5-6 | . | TRBD1 | 15 | CASSPDRDNTGELFF | TGTGCCAGCAGCCCCGACAGGGATAACACCGGGGAGCTGTTTTTT
TRBJ2-7 | TRBV28 | . | . | 14 | CASSLWDGSYEQYF | TGTGCCAGCAGTTTATGGGACGGATCCTACGAGCAGTACTTC
TRBJ2-3 | TRBV21-1 | . | . | 13 | CARVHRVGRTQYF | TGTGCCAGGGTCCACCGGGTCGGACGAACGCAGTATTTT
TRBJ1-2 | TRBV2 | . | TRBD1 | 14 | CASTGTGGSYGYTF | TGTGCCAGCACCGGGACAGGGGGCTCCTATGGCTACACCTTC
TRBJ1-5 | TRBV18 | . | . | 14 | CASSPRDGNQPQHF | TGTGCCAGCTCACCGAGGGATGGCAATCAGCCCCAGCATTTT
TRBJ1-2 | TRBV4-2 | . | . | 14 | CASSLSGANYGYTF | TGTGCCAGCAGCCTATCGGGGGCTAACTATGGCTACACCTTC
TRBJ2-1 | TRBV11-3 | . | . | 14 | CASSLGGVFDEQFF | TGTGCCAGCAGCTTAGGGGGGGTTTTCGATGAGCAGTTCTTC
TRBJ2-3 | TRBV9 | . | . | 14 | CASSVEGDTDTQYF | TGTGCCAGCAGCGTAGAGGGAGACACAGATACGCAGTATTTT
TRBJ2-5 | TRBV10-3 | . | . | 16 | CAISESLGRLSWTQYF | TGTGCCATCAGTGAGTCCTTAGGACGCCTCTCATGGACCCAGTACTTC
TRBJ2-1 | TRBV10-3 | . | TRBD2 | 17 | CAISVGTSGSSYNEQFF | TGTGCCATCAGTGTTGGGACTAGCGGGAGCTCCTACAATGAGCAGTTCTTC
TRBJ1-2 | TRBV5-6 | . | . | 13 | CASSMDTNYGYTF | TGTGCCAGCAGCATGGACACTAACTATGGCTACACCTTC
TRBJ2-7 | TRBV10-2 | . | . | 13 | CASSEFGSYEQYF | TGCGCCAGCAGTGAGTTTGGGTCCTACGAGCAGTACTTC
TRBJ2-2 | TRBV10-1 | . | . | 14 | CASSVQRYTGELFF | TGCGCCAGCAGTGTCCAGCGGTACACCGGGGAGCTGTTTTTT
TRBJ2-3 | TRBV7-9 | . | TRBD1 | 16 | CASRNNRDRATDTQYF | TGTGCCAGCAGAAATAATCGGGACAGGGCCACAGATACGCAGTATTTT
TRBJ2-7 | TRBV5-6 | . | . | 13 | CASSLAISYEQYF | TGTGCCAGCAGCTTGGCCATATCCTACGAGCAGTACTTC
TRBJ2-7 | TRBV6-1 | . | TRBD1 | 13 | CASRGQVSYEQYF | TGTGCCAGCAGGGGACAGGTCTCCTACGAGCAGTACTTC
TRBJ1-2 | TRBV19 | . | . | 14 | CASSIYRGGDGYTF | TGTGCCAGTAGTATCTATCGGGGAGGAGATGGCTACACCTTC
TRBJ1-2 | TRBV19 | . | . | 15 | CASSIEVRTDYGYTF | TGTGCCAGTAGTATTGAAGTTCGGACGGACTATGGCTACACCTTC
TRBJ2-5 | TRBV27 | . | . | 13 | CASSLSRTETQYF | TGTGCCAGCAGTTTATCTAGAACAGAGACCCAGTACTTC
TRBJ2-3 | TRBV28 | . | TRBD1 | 15 | CASSDPGQGTDTQYF | TGTGCCAGCAGTGATCCGGGACAGGGCACAGATACGCAGTATTTT
TRBJ1-2 | TRBV5-6 | . | . | 15 | CASSSRGVSIYGYTF | TGTGCCAGCAGCTCGCGGGGGGTTTCCATCTATGGCTACACCTTC
TRBJ2-3 | TRBV5-1 | . | . | 13 | CASSFGATDTQYF | TGCGCCAGCAGCTTCGGGGCCACAGATACGCAGTATTTT
TRBJ2-7 | TRBV19 | . | TRBD1 | 13 | CASSAGQGYEQYF | TGTGCCAGTAGTGCGGGACAGGGCTACGAGCAGTACTTC
TRBJ1-1 | TRBV19 | . | . | 16 | CASSISRGSLNTEAFF | TGTGCCAGTAGTATCTCGAGGGGTTCGCTGAACACTGAAGCTTTCTTT
TRBJ2-6 | TRBV29-1 | . | . | 14 | CSADISSGANVLTF | TGCAGCGCAGACATCAGCTCTGGGGCCAACGTCCTGACTTTC
TRBJ2-7 | TRBV29-1 | . | . | 12 | CSVEDGSGEQYF | TGCAGCGTTGAAGACGGTTCTGGAGAGCAGTACTTC
TRBJ2-7 | TRBV4-1 | . | TRBD1 | 15 | CASSQEWTGGVEQYF | TGCGCCAGCAGCCAAGAATGGACAGGGGGTGTCGAGCAGTACTTC
TRBJ2-7 | TRBV25-1 | . | . | 12 | CASMGNSYEQYF | TGTGCCAGTATGGGCAACTCCTACGAGCAGTACTTC
TRBJ2-1 | TRBV10-2 | . | . | 16 | CASSESKRADNNEQFF | TGCGCCAGCAGTGAGTCGAAGCGGGCAGACAACAATGAGCAGTTCTTC
TRBJ1-2 | TRBV2 | . | . | 15 | CASDGRGGGGYGYTF | TGTGCCAGCGACGGGAGAGGTGGGGGCGGCTATGGCTACACCTTC
TRBJ2-7 | TRBV4-1 | few | . | 15 | CASRRALTGGYEQYF | TGCGCCAGCCGCCGAGCCCTGACGGGCGGGTACGAGCAGTACTTC
TRBJ2-2 | TRBV23-1 | few | . | 13 | CASSPRVTGELFF | TGCGCCAGCAGTCCCCGAGTCACCGGGGAGCTGTTTTTT
TRBJ1-2 | TRBV27 | . | . | 15 | CASSLPTRSNYGYTF | TGTGCCAGCAGTTTACCGACACGATCTAACTATGGCTACACCTTC
TRBJ2-1 | TRBV6-5 | few | . | 12 | CASSYRPNEQFF | TGTGCCAGCAGTTACCGTCCCAATGAGCAGTTCTTC
TRBJ2-2 | TRBV27 | . | . | 12 | CASSQNTGELFF | TGTGCCAGCAGTCAGAACACCGGGGAGCTGTTTTTT
TRBJ1-5 | TRBV5-1 | . | TRBD1 | 14 | CASSPTGDNQPQHF | TGCGCCAGCAGCCCGACAGGGGACAATCAGCCCCAGCATTTT
TRBJ2-7 | TRBV4-1 | . | TRBD2 | 15 | CASSQGAGDAYEQYF | TGCGCCAGCAGCCAAGGCGCGGGGGACGCCTACGAGCAGTACTTC
TRBJ2-3 | TRBV29-1 | . | TRBD2 | 14 | CSVRTSGVTDTQYF | TGCAGCGTCAGGACTAGCGGGGTCACAGATACGCAGTATTTT
TRBJ1-4 | TRBV5-1 | . | . | 14 | CASSLAQGNEKLFF | TGCGCCAGCAGCTTGGCACAGGGCAATGAAAAACTGTTTTTT
TRBJ2-7 | TRBV18 | few | TRBD1 | 16 | CASSPPPGGIVYEQYF | TGTGCCAGCTCACCACCCCCAGGGGGCATAGTATACGAGCAGTACTTC